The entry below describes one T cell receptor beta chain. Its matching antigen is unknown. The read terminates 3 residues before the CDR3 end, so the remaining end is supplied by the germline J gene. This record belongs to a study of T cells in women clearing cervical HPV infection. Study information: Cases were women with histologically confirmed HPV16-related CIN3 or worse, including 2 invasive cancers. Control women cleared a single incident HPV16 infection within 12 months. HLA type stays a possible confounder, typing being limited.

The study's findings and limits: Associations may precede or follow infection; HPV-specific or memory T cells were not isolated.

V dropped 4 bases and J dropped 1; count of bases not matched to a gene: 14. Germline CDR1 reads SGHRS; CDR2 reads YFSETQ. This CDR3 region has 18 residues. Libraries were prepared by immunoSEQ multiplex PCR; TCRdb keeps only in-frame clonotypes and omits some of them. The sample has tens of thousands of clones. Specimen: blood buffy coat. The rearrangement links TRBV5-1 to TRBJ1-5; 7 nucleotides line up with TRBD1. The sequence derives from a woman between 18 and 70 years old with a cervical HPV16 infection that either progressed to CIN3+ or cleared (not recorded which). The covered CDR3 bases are TGCGCCAGCAGCCGTCATAGTACAGGGGCGGGAAGCAATCAGCCC. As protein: CASSRHSTGAGSNQP. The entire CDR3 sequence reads CASSRHSTGAGSNQPQHF.